Presented here are 10 T cell receptor beta chains from one specimen sequenced in a study of T cell changes during pregnancy in multiple sclerosis. Data came from immunoSEQ multiplex PCR; TCRdb stores just in-frame clones and leaves some out. The data hold about 77,000 clones, with roughly 90% observed a single time. Sequenced here: peripheral blood, sampled before pregnancy. Receptor source: a female donor with multiple sclerosis, enrolled in a pregnancy study.

The V gene is TRBV7-2, the J gene TRBJ1-2; possible D gene TRBD1, 5 bases. The length of the CDR3 is 15 residues. V shed 5 bases and J shed 2 bases, with 15 bases lying between them. Per the germline V gene, CDR1 is SGHTA and CDR2 is FQGNSA. The CDR3 sequence: CASSLFGGKNYGYTF. The DNA of the CDR3 is TGTGCCAGCAGCCTCTTCGGGGGGAAGAACTATGGCTACACCTTC.

The chain carries TRBV27 and TRBJ2-5; 9 positions match TRBD1. This CDR3 contains 14 residues. V lost 2 bases to trimming and J lost 5 bases; unmatched junction nucleotides: 3. Germline-derived CDR1 and CDR2 are MNHEY and SMNVEV (reference sequence). The CDR3: CASSLTGGRETQYF. The CDR3 nucleotides are TGTGCCAGCAGTTTAACAGGGGGCAGGGAGACCCAGTACTTC.

V and J are TRBV19 and TRBJ1-2; D call uncertain. CDR1 LNHDA and CDR2 SQIVND come from the germline V gene (reference sequence). The V gene lost 10 bases and the J gene lost 2 bases, with 14 bases spanning the gap. The CDR3 extends over 13 amino acids. The CDR3 region has the DNA TGTGCCAACCGAGCTGCCTCAAACTATGGCTACACCTTC. Translating gives CANRAASNYGYTF.

V is TRBV15 and J is TRBJ1-2; the match to TRBD1 covers 10 bases. Unmatched junction bases numbered 9, after V lost 0 bases and J lost 8 bases. The CDR3 consists of 16 residues. The germline V gene has CDR1 LNHNV and CDR2 YYDKDF (reference sequence). The CDR3: CATSRDPAGTGDGYTF. Written as DNA, the CDR3 is TGTGCCACCAGCAGAGATCCCGCCGGGACAGGGGACGGCTACACCTTC. Complete variable domain (other parts from reference TRBV15 and TRBJ1-2): DAMVIQNPRYQVTQFGKPVTLSCSQTLNHNVMYWYQQKSSQAPKLLFHYYDKDFNNEADTPDNFQSRRPNTSFCFLDIRSPGLGDTAMYLCATSRDPAGTGDGYTFGSGTRLTVV.

The V and J genes are TRBV5-1 and TRBJ2-6, with 7 bases fitting TRBD1. Germline V lookup: CDR1 SGHRS, CDR2 YFSETQ. This CDR3 contains 18 residues. With 4 bases clipped from V and 1 base from J, the junction kept 11 bases outside the gene matches. The DNA for the CDR3 is TGCGCCAGCAGCGTACTACAGGGGCGAGCTTCTGGGGCCAACGTCCTGACTTTC. This translates into CASSVLQGRASGANVLTF.

The V gene is TRBV6-6, the J gene TRBJ1-1; D not certain. This CDR3 is 14 amino acids long. The V and J ends lost 7 bases and 1 base respectively, with 13 bases between them. Germline loops: CDR1 MNHNY, CDR2 SVGAGI (reference sequence). This CDR3 reads CASTQVPWNTEAFF. CDR3 nucleotide sequence: TGTGCCAGCACTCAGGTGCCTTGGAACACTGAAGCTTTCTTT.

V is TRBV29-1 and J is TRBJ2-5, with TRBD1 matching 7 bases. CDR3 size: 13 residues. CDR1 SQVTM and CDR2 ANQGSEA come from the germline V gene. Trimming removed 5 bases from V and 5 bases from J; junction bases left unmatched: 8. The CDR3 protein is CSVRAGGLETQYF. The CDR3, as DNA: TGCAGCGTTCGGGCAGGGGGTTTGGAGACCCAGTACTTC.

This clone occurred once. J is TRBJ2-7 and V is TRBV2; no definite D call. Deletions cut 6 bases from V and 6 bases from J, with 15 bases between. The CDR3 is made up of 13 amino acids. Germline CDR1 and CDR2: SNHLY and FYNNEI. For the CDR3, the DNA is TGTGCCAGCAGCGGATTTTTTTCAGGCGAGCAGTACTTC. This codes for CASSGFFSGEQYF.

The J gene is TRBJ2-7, the V gene TRBV13; 7 bases agree with TRBD1. The CDR3 loop spans 15 amino acids. V lost 5 bases, J lost 3 bases, and 10 bases stayed unmatched. Germline CDR1 PRHDT, CDR2 FYEKMQ (reference sequence). The CDR3 is CASSRGGRLDYEQYF. As DNA, the CDR3 is TGTGCCAGCAGCCGAGGGGGCAGGCTGGACTACGAGCAGTACTTC.

CDR3 protein: CASSLGPLGDTEAFF. CDR3 sequence (DNA): TGCGCCAGCAGCTTGGGACCCCTCGGGGACACTGAAGCTTTCTTT. The chain is built from TRBV5-1 and TRBJ1-1, with unresolved D. V was trimmed by 0 bases and J by 3 bases, leaving 12 bases between them. CDR3 length equals 15 residues. Germline V gives CDR1 SGHRS, CDR2 YFSETQ.